The 16 T cell receptor beta chains below were found in one sample sequenced in a study of T cell changes during pregnancy in multiple sclerosis. Sequencing used immunoSEQ multiplex PCR; TCRdb keeps in-frame clones, though not all of them. The sample records about 110,000 clones, 92% being singletons. The sample here was peripheral blood, taken after pregnancy. These receptor sequences come from a female donor with multiple sclerosis, enrolled in a pregnancy study.

The chain carries TRBV7-8 and TRBJ2-2; 8 bases line up with TRBD2. Germline V gene data show CDR1 as SGHVS and CDR2 as FQNEAQ. The CDR3 sequence is 15 residues long. V dropped 2 bases and J dropped 5; count of bases not matched to a gene: 4. This chain's CDR3 is CASSLRRGETGELFF. The CDR3, as DNA: TGTGCCAGCAGCTTAAGGCGGGGGGAGACCGGGGAGCTGTTTTTT.

J is TRBJ2-2 and V is TRBV5-1, with D perhaps TRBD1 (5 bases). The CDR3 is 14 residues long. Looked up from germline, CDR1 is SGHRS and CDR2 is YFSETQ. V was cut by 2 bases and J by 1 base, with 6 bases left in between. CDR3 bases: TGCGCCAGCAGCTTTACAGGGAACACCGGGGAGCTGTTTTTT. Its protein product is CASSFTGNTGELFF. Full variable domain (missing parts from reference TRBV5-1 and TRBJ2-2): KAGVTQTPRYLIKTRGQQVTLSCSPISGHRSVSWYQQTPGQGLQFLFEYFSETQRNKGNFPGRFSGRQFSNSRSEMNVSTLELGDSALYLCASSFTGNTGELFFGEGSRLTVL.

This clone was seen only a few times. The chain carries TRBV6-1 and TRBJ2-2, with TRBD1 matching 7 bases. The V gene's germline CDR1 is MNHNS and CDR2 SASEGT. V was pared by 9 bases and J by 3 bases, with 7 bases of the junction left unmatched. The CDR3 covers 14 residues. In DNA form, the CDR3 reads TGTGCCAGTTCGGGACAGCCGGACACCGGGGAGCTGTTTTTT. It is translated as CASSGQPDTGELFF.

V gene TRBV2 combines with J gene TRBJ2-7; D possibly corresponds to TRBD1 (6 bases). CDR1 is SNHLY, CDR2 FYNNEI, per germline. CDR3 length: 12 amino acids. The V end was cut by 6 bases, the J end by 3 bases, with 9 bases between. The CDR3 region is CASSQGLYEQYF. CDR3 nucleotide sequence: TGTGCCAGCAGCCAGGGGCTCTACGAGCAGTACTTC.

This chain links TRBV7-2 with TRBJ2-7; TRBD2 matches at 12 bases. This CDR3 comprises 15 residues. Germline CDR1 SGHTA, CDR2 FQGNSA. The V gene end was trimmed by 2 bases and the J gene end by 5 bases; junction bases not matched to a gene: 4. The CDR3 spells CASSLTSGRMHEQYF. In DNA form, the CDR3 reads TGTGCCAGCAGCTTAACTAGCGGGAGGATGCACGAGCAGTACTTC.

V is TRBV5-4 and J is TRBJ2-1; D perhaps matches TRBD2 (6 bases). Germline V gene data show CDR1 as SGHNT and CDR2 as YYREEE (reference sequence). V dropped 3 bases and J dropped 12 bases, with 31 bases sitting between them. The CDR3 runs 18 residues. DNA for the CDR3: TGTGCCAGCAGCTGGGATGGCGACCCAACTCTAACGGGAGCTAGGCAGTTCTTC. Amino acid sequence: CASSWDGDPTLTGARQFF.

The chain recombines TRBV6-1 with TRBJ2-2, with D possibly matching TRBD2 (5 bases). V lost 10 bases to trimming and J lost 0 bases, with 15 bases between them. The CDR3 extends over 15 amino acids. The germline V gene has CDR1 MNHNS and CDR2 SASEGT. CDR3 region: CATVEDGTNTGELFF. In DNA form, the CDR3 reads TGTGCCACCGTGGAAGACGGGACGAACACCGGGGAGCTGTTTTTT.

CDR3 amino acids: CASSLARAGGADEKLFF. Written as DNA, the CDR3 is TGTGCCAGCAGCTTAGCCCGCGCGGGGGGAGCAGATGAAAAACTGTTTTTT. The chain combines TRBV11-2 with TRBJ1-4, with a weak D call TRBD1 (5 bases). Deletions cut 1 base from V and 6 bases from J, with 18 bases between. The germline CDR1 and CDR2 sequences are SGHAT and FQNNGV. CDR3 length: 17 residues.

This clone was found once. The chain couples TRBV6-6 to TRBJ1-1; perhaps TRBD1 as D (6 bases). Deletions cut 7 bases from V and 5 bases from J, with 23 bases between. The CDR3 sequence is 16 residues long. The V gene's germline CDR1 is MNHNY and CDR2 SVGAGI (reference sequence). CDR3 amino acids: CASTEPGQSRGTEAFF. In DNA form, the CDR3 reads TGTGCCAGCACCGAGCCAGGACAGTCGCGTGGGACTGAAGCTTTCTTT.

This clone was seen once. The chain recombines TRBV5-1 with TRBJ1-4; maybe TRBD1 (5 bases). CDR1 and CDR2 from the germline V gene are SGHRS and YFSETQ. The CDR3 spans 14 residues. V was cut by 1 base and J by 7 bases, with 11 bases left in between. The CDR3 region has the DNA TGCGCCAGCAGCTTGCCAGGGACTTTTGAAAAACTGTTTTTT. Translating gives CASSLPGTFEKLFF. Full variable domain (rest looked up from reference TRBV5-1 and TRBJ1-4): KAGVTQTPRYLIKTRGQQVTLSCSPISGHRSVSWYQQTPGQGLQFLFEYFSETQRNKGNFPGRFSGRQFSNSRSEMNVSTLELGDSALYLCASSLPGTFEKLFFGSGTQLSVL.

V usage is TRBV2 and J usage is TRBJ2-1; D is ambiguous. The CDR3 runs to 14 residues. With 0 bases removed from V and 9 bases from J, the gap between germline ends came to 12 bases. CDR1 SNHLY and CDR2 FYNNEI come from the germline V gene. DNA for the CDR3: TGTGCCAGCAGTGAAGCTTCCATATACGGTGAGCAGTTCTTC. Translating it yields CASSEASIYGEQFF. Complete variable domain (other parts from reference TRBV2 and TRBJ2-1): EPEVTQTPSHQVTQMGQEVILRCVPISNHLYFYWYRQILGQKVEFLVSFYNNEISEKSEIFDDQFSVERPDGSNFTLKIRSTKLEDSAMYFCASSEASIYGEQFFGPGTRLTVL.

The CDR3 bases are TGCGCCAGCAGCCAAGATATAACAGGGGGCACCGGGGAGCTGTTTTTT. Translating gives CASSQDITGGTGELFF. The chain carries TRBV4-1 and TRBJ2-2; 8 bases align to TRBD1. V shed 0 bases, J shed 4 bases, and the junction held 4 bases outside the gene matches. The CDR3 is 16 residues long. In germline, CDR1 is MGHRA, CDR2 YSYEKL.

The chain is built from TRBV18 and TRBJ1-1; D not resolved. The CDR3 spans 12 residues. V lost 2 bases and J lost 8, with 9 bases in between. The germline gives CDR1 KGHSH, CDR2 LQKENI. The CDR3 bases are TGTGCCAGCTCACCATCGGTCTCGGAAGCTTTCTTT. Amino acids: CASSPSVSEAFF.

This sequence joins TRBV5-4 and TRBJ1-1, with D possibly matching TRBD1 (5 bases). Trimming removed 0 bases from V and 7 bases from J, with 22 bases in between. Germline V gene lookup returns CDR1 SGHNT and CDR2 YYREEE (reference sequence). CDR3 length: 17 amino acids. CDR3 amino acids: CASSLDVRSAGRGEAFF. DNA for the CDR3: TGTGCCAGCAGCTTGGATGTCAGGTCAGCGGGTAGGGGTGAAGCTTTCTTT.

This chain uses TRBV7-2 with TRBJ2-7; 12 bases match TRBD2. Germline trimming cut 5 bases from V and 4 bases from J; bases unmatched to any gene: 3. The CDR3 runs 14 residues. In germline, CDR1 is SGHTA, CDR2 FQGNSA. The CDR3 spells CASSLTSGGYEQYF. The CDR3 DNA is TGTGCCAGCAGCCTAACTAGCGGGGGGTACGAGCAGTACTTC.

Concerning this clone itself: A read error may produce the germline difference seen at one junction end. The chain links TRBV29-1 to TRBJ1-2, with 9 bases aligning to TRBD1. The CDR3 has 12 amino acids. The germline gives CDR1 SQVTM, CDR2 ANQGSEA. For the CDR3, the DNA is TGCAGCGCACAGGGGGCCGACTACGGCTACACCTTC. Residues: CSAQGADYGYTF.